The entry below describes one TCR beta chain. Its antigen is currently unknown. TCRdb's copy holds only in-frame clones and misses some; the assay was immunoSEQ multiplex PCR. This sample yields approximately 80,000 clones, of which 80% are seen a single time; approximately 9.6% belongs to the top ten. The CDR3 contains 14 residues. The V end lost 0 bases, the J end lost 1 base, and 6 bases lay between the germline ends. The germline CDR1 and CDR2 sequences are SGDLS and YYNGEE. The record originates from a study of T cells in localized non-small cell lung cancer. Study results and limitations: Heterogeneity is still possible, as just one tumor region was sequenced. Within adjacent lung there appeared a median 57 of the top 100 tumor clones. Maximal T cell clonality occurred in uninvolved adjacent lung, with tumor ranking below it. Among blood samples, higher T cell density accompanied longer overall survival.

The source of this sequence is an older female donor with stage I lung adenocarcinoma. This specimen consisted of peripheral blood, obtained before any cancer treatment. This chain connects TRBV9 to TRBJ2-3; D unclear. CDR3 sequence: CASSVGPRTDTQYF. As DNA, the CDR3 is TGTGCCAGCAGCGTAGGGCCCCGCACAGATACGCAGTATTTT. Using reference TRBV9 and TRBJ2-3 for the parts outside the CDR3, the full variable domain is DSGVTQTPKHLITATGQRVTLRCSPRSGDLSVYWYQQSLDQGLQFLIQYYNGEERAKGNILERFSAQQFPDLHSELNLSSLELGDSALYFCASSVGPRTDTQYFGPGTRLTVL.